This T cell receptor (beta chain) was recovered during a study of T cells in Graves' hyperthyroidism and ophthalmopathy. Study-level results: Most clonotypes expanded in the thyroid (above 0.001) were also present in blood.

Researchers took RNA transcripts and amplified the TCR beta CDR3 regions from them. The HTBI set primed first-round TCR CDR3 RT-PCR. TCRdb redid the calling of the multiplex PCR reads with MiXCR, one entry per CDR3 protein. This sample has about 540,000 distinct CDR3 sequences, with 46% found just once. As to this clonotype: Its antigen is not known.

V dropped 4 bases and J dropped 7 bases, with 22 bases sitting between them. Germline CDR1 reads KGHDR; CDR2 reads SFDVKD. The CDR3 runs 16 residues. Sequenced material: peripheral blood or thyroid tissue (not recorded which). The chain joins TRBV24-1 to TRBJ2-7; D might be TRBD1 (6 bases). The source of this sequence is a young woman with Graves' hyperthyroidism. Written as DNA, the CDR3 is TGTGCCACCAGTGAAACGACCGGGACACACTACAATGAGCAGTACTTC. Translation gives CATSETTGTHYNEQYF.